The 25 T cell receptor beta chains below come from one sample, sequenced in a study of blood T cell repertoires in COVID-19. TCRdb's table, derived via immunoSEQ multiplex PCR, lists solely in-frame clones and lacks some. Found here are under 75,000 clones, around 80% of them singletons; the top ten hold 18%. The sequenced material came from peripheral blood. The receptors here all came from a man aged 65 to 85 who had recovered from COVID-19.

The CDR3 reads CASSFPRVETQYF. The CDR3 DNA follows: TGTGCCAGCAGCTTTCCCCGAGTGGAGACCCAGTACTTC. The chain uses TRBV7-9 and TRBJ2-5; the D is unclear. CDR3 length: 13 residues. The V end lost 3 bases, the J end lost 5 bases, and 10 bases lay between the germline ends. CDR1 and CDR2 from the germline V gene are SEHNR and FQNEAQ (reference sequence).

The rearrangement uses TRBV24-1 and TRBJ2-5; TRBD2 is a possible D gene (6 bases). CDR3 size: 15 residues. V shed 5 bases and J shed 3 bases, with 15 bases lying between them. Germline CDR1 and CDR2: KGHDR and SFDVKD. The chain's CDR3 is CATSGGSGDKETQYF. CDR3 in DNA: TGTGCCACCAGTGGTGGTAGCGGAGATAAAGAGACCCAGTACTTC.

The rearrangement links TRBV6-6 to TRBJ2-4; D is unresolved. The length of the CDR3 is 14 residues. Germline V lookup: CDR1 MNHNY, CDR2 SVGAGI (reference sequence). The V and J ends lost 3 bases and 2 bases respectively, with 8 bases between them. The CDR3 region has the DNA TGTGCCAGCAGTTATACAGTTCCCAAAAACATTCAGTACTTC. This gives the protein CASSYTVPKNIQYF.

The sample holds a few counts of this clone. The chain uses TRBV19 and TRBJ1-5, with D possibly matching TRBD1 (6 bases). The CDR3 length is 14 residues. Germline lookup yields CDR1 LNHDA and CDR2 SQIVND (reference sequence). V lost 4 bases to trimming and J lost 4 bases, with 11 bases between them. Here the CDR3 DNA reads TGTGCCAGTAGTACCTCACAGGGTAATCAGCCCCAGCATTTT. It specifies CASSTSQGNQPQHF.

V is TRBV19 and J is TRBJ1-2; possible D gene TRBD1, 5 bases. The V gene lost 4 bases and the J gene lost 4 bases, with 19 bases spanning the gap. CDR3 length: 16 amino acids. Germline V CDR1 and CDR2: LNHDA, SQIVND (reference sequence). CDR3 nucleotides: TGTGCCAGTAGTACTGGGACTGGTGAAACGAGCTATGGCTACACCTTC. It codes for CASSTGTGETSYGYTF.

J is TRBJ2-3 and V is TRBV5-5; 9 positions match TRBD2. With V trimmed by 2 bases and J by 4 bases, 8 bases remained unmatched. CDR1 SGHKS and CDR2 YYEKEE come from the germline V gene (reference sequence). The CDR3 covers 16 residues. The CDR3 DNA is TGTGCCAGCAGCTTAGCGGGGGGCCCTTCGCCAGATACGCAGTATTTT. Its translation is CASSLAGGPSPDTQYF.

The chain has TRBV9 and TRBJ1-2; tentative D call: TRBD1 (5 bases). The CDR3 spans 16 residues. CDR1 and CDR2 from the germline V gene are SGDLS and YYNGEE. Trimming cost V 0 bases and J 0 bases, with 12 bases left between them. Here the CDR3 DNA reads TGTGCCAGCAGCGTAGGGGGCAACGCAGCTAACTATGGCTACACCTTC. Translation gives CASSVGGNAANYGYTF. The entire variable domain, with the rest obtained from reference TRBV9 and TRBJ1-2, is as follows: DSGVTQTPKHLITATGQRVTLRCSPRSGDLSVYWYQQSLDQGLQFLIQYYNGEERAKGNILERFSAQQFPDLHSELNLSSLELGDSALYFCASSVGGNAANYGYTFGSGTRLTVV.

This rearrangement joins TRBV7-8 to TRBJ2-1; D is perhaps TRBD1 (6 bases). There are 15 residues in the CDR3. From germline, CDR1 is SGHVS and CDR2 FQNEAQ. V was clipped by 4 bases and J by 2 bases, with 12 bases between them. DNA for the CDR3: TGTGCCAGCAGCTGGACAGAGAACCCCTACAATGAGCAGTTCTTC. Its translation is CASSWTENPYNEQFF.

This chain joins TRBV3-1 (or the pseudogene TRBV3-2) and TRBJ2-3, with D unclear. Per the germline V gene, CDR1 is LGHDT and CDR2 is YNNKEL (reference sequence). V was shortened by 0 bases and J by 3 bases, with 13 bases between the two germline ends. This CDR3 spans 16 amino acids. CDR3 sequence: CASSQDYSHSTDTQYF. The CDR3 bases are TGTGCCAGCAGCCAAGATTATTCCCATAGTACAGATACGCAGTATTTT.

The chain is built from TRBV7-3 and TRBJ2-1; TRBD1 aligns across 7 bases. J was trimmed by 0 bases and V by 5 bases; bases with no gene match: 4. This CDR3 has 15 amino acids. Per the germline V gene, CDR1 is SGHTA and CDR2 is FQGTGA. CDR3 coding DNA: TGTGCCAGCAGCCATGACAGGGCCTCCTACAATGAGCAGTTCTTC. It translates to CASSHDRASYNEQFF. Complete variable domain (other parts from reference TRBV7-3 and TRBJ2-1): GAGVSQTPSNKVTEKGKYVELRCDPISGHTALYWYRQSLGQGPEFLIYFQGTGAADDSGLPNDRFFAVRPEGSVSTLKIQRTERGDSAVYLCASSHDRASYNEQFFGPGTRLTVL.

The chain combines TRBV7-9 with TRBJ1-2, with a tentative D call TRBD1 (5 bases). Germline V gene sequence: CDR1 SEHNR, CDR2 FQNEAQ (reference sequence). The CDR3 is made up of 11 amino acids. Trimming took off 3 bases at V and 11 bases at J, with 10 bases between the two ends. CDR3 amino acids: CASSFDSLYTF. CDR3 in DNA: TGTGCCAGCAGCTTCGACAGCTTATACACCTTC.

This clone was seen a single time. This chain uses TRBV6-5 with TRBJ2-3; maybe TRBD1 (6 bases). V was cut by 6 bases and J by 6 bases, with 13 bases left in between. CDR3 size: 13 residues. The germline CDR1 and CDR2 sequences are MNHEY and SVGAGI. DNA for the CDR3: TGTGCCAGCAGGGGGGCAGTCCTGGATACGCAGTATTTT. This gives the protein CASRGAVLDTQYF.

In this sample, this clone turned up once. The chain couples TRBV6-6 to TRBJ1-4; D not resolved. CDR3 length: 15 residues. Germline V gene lookup returns CDR1 MNHNY and CDR2 SVGAGI (reference sequence). Trimming pared 6 bases from V and 4 bases from J, leaving 15 bases between. In nucleotides, the CDR3 is TGTGCCAGCAGGCCGCGAGGTCAGAGTAATGAAAAACTGTTTTTT. It yields the protein CASRPRGQSNEKLFF.

The rearrangement joins TRBV5-4 to TRBJ2-7; possible D gene TRBD2, 5 bases. Trimming pared 3 bases from V and 7 bases from J, leaving 17 bases between. Germline CDR1 is SGHNT and CDR2 is YYREEE (reference sequence). The CDR3 runs 14 residues. The DNA for the CDR3 is TGTGCCAGCAGCTCGAGAAGTGGGAGAAGGGAGCAGTACTTC. Encoded protein: CASSSRSGRREQYF.

The rearrangement joins TRBV5-1 to TRBJ1-1; unclear D gene. This CDR3 has 14 amino acids. Germline CDR1 is SGHRS and CDR2 is YFSETQ. The V gene lost 5 bases and the J gene lost 4 bases, with 15 bases spanning the gap. As DNA, the CDR3 is TGCGCCAGCAGGTCAGTGCGGGCCAGCACTGAAGCTTTCTTT. Encoded protein: CASRSVRASTEAFF. Looking up the rest from reference TRBV5-1 and TRBJ1-1 gives the full variable domain: KAGVTQTPRYLIKTRGQQVTLSCSPISGHRSVSWYQQTPGQGLQFLFEYFSETQRNKGNFPGRFSGRQFSNSRSEMNVSTLELGDSALYLCASRSVRASTEAFFGQGTRLTVV.

The V call is TRBV6-2 or TRBV6-3, the J call TRBJ2-2; 7 bases are shared with TRBD1. Losses at the gene ends were 6 bases for V and 4 bases for J; bases not matched to a gene: 8. The CDR3 loop spans 15 amino acids. Germline V gene lookup returns CDR1 MNHEY and CDR2 SVGEGT. The CDR3 DNA reads TGTGCCAGCAGCCTTCCGGGACAGTCCACCGGGGAGCTGTTTTTT. As protein: CASSLPGQSTGELFF.

The chain couples TRBV28 to TRBJ2-3; 11 nucleotides align to TRBD1. The germline V gene has CDR1 MDHEN and CDR2 SYDVKM. V was pared by 5 bases and J by 5 bases, with 6 bases of the junction left unmatched. This CDR3 comprises 15 residues. CDR3: CASSPRTGGGDTQYF. The CDR3 region has the DNA TGTGCCAGCAGTCCCCGGACAGGGGGCGGAGATACGCAGTATTTT. Using reference TRBV28 and TRBJ2-3 for the parts outside the CDR3, the full variable domain is DVKVTQSSRYLVKRTGEKVFLECVQDMDHENMFWYRQDPGLGLRLIYFSYDVKMKEKGDIPEGYSVSREKKERFSLILESASTNQTSMYLCASSPRTGGGDTQYFGPGTRLTVL.

This clone was observed a handful of times. The chain employs TRBV7-2 and TRBJ1-1; D is possibly TRBD1 (5 bases). V lost 6 bases and J lost 8, with 16 bases in between. The CDR3 is made up of 13 amino acids. Germline values: CDR1 SGHTA, CDR2 FQGNSA. The CDR3 coding sequence is TGTGCCAGCAGTTTGGGGCGCCGAAGGGAAGCTTTCTTT. This gives the protein CASSLGRRREAFF. The entire variable domain, with the rest obtained from reference TRBV7-2 and TRBJ1-1, is as follows: GAGVSQSPSNKVTEKGKDVELRCDPISGHTALYWYRQSLGQGLEFLIYFQGNSAPDKSGLPSDRFSAERTGGSVSTLTIQRTQQEDSAVYLCASSLGRRREAFFGQGTRLTVV.

The chain employs TRBV6-2 or TRBV6-3 and TRBJ1-5; no definite D call. The germline CDR1 and CDR2 sequences are MNHEY and SVGEGT. There are 14 residues in the CDR3. V was pared by 4 bases and J by 0 bases, with 7 bases between. CDR3 amino acids: CASSSGVSNQPQHF. In DNA, the CDR3 is TGTGCCAGCAGTTCCGGGGTTAGCAATCAGCCCCAGCATTTT.

The gene calls are TRBV9 and TRBJ1-2; TRBD1 might be the D (5 bases). CDR1 and CDR2 (germline): SGDLS, YYNGEE. V was pared by 0 bases and J by 3 bases, with 12 bases between. CDR3 length: 15 residues. This CDR3 reads CASSVASGDYYGYTF. CDR3 DNA: TGTGCCAGCAGCGTAGCCTCGGGGGATTACTATGGCTACACCTTC.

A few counts support this clone. The genes are TRBV21-1 and TRBJ2-2; TRBD1, the table's D call, was not compared with the DNA. TRBV21-1 is described as a pseudogene. The CDR3 runs to 16 residues. The CDR3 reads CASSKTPQGRTGELFF. CDR3 DNA sequence: TGTGCCAGCAGCAAGACCCCTCAGGGAAGGACCGGGGAGCTGTTTTTT.

The rearrangement links TRBV7-2 to TRBJ1-1; D might be TRBD1 (6 bases). This CDR3 region has 16 residues. V lost 5 bases, J lost 4 bases, and 20 bases lay in between. From germline, CDR1 is SGHTA and CDR2 FQGNSA. The CDR3 DNA is TGTGCCAGCAGCCTACCTACAGGGCCGGGAAGCACTGAAGCTTTCTTT. It is translated as CASSLPTGPGSTEAFF.

The chain recombines TRBV30 with TRBJ2-1, with 9 bases that match TRBD2. CDR1 and CDR2 (germline): GTSNPN, SVGIG (reference sequence). The CDR3 covers 13 residues. With V trimmed by 3 bases and J by 4 bases, 1 base remained unmatched. The CDR3 loop reads CAWSTSGYNEQFF. In nucleotides, the CDR3 is TGTGCCTGGAGCACTAGCGGGTACAATGAGCAGTTCTTC.

Written as DNA, the CDR3 is TGTGCCAGCAGCCCGGGACACTTAACCTACGAGCAGTACTTC. Protein product: CASSPGHLTYEQYF. This chain uses TRBV28 with TRBJ2-7; maybe TRBD1 (6 bases). The V gene's germline CDR1 is MDHEN and CDR2 SYDVKM. This CDR3 is 14 amino acids long. V was cut by 6 bases and J by 2 bases, with 14 bases left in between.

For the CDR3, the DNA is TGTGCCAGCAGCGAACAGGGGGCAACTGAAGCTTTCTTT. Amino acid sequence: CASSEQGATEAFF. J is TRBJ1-1 and V is TRBV7-2; 9 positions agree with TRBD1. This CDR3 is 13 amino acids long. CDR1 and CDR2 from the germline V gene are SGHTA and FQGNSA. The V and J ends lost 5 bases and 5 bases, in that order; junction bases with no gene match: 3.